This TCR beta chain is drawn from a study of cytomegalovirus exposure and HLA in healthy donors. Germline V gene lookup returns CDR1 MGHRA and CDR2 YSYEKL. Trimming removed 0 bases from V and 6 bases from J, with 9 bases in between. CDR3 size: 14 residues. Points on this clone: Its antigen is not known.

Study conclusions and caveats: While the bulk of TCR sequences proved rare, some public TCRs turned up in many donors.

The PCR ran on 60 Vbeta and 13 Jbeta primers. Per the original data handling: An analysis that came later counted some 85 million unique TCR beta chains, about 10 million shared. Here immunoSEQ multiplex PCR was the method, and the copy in TCRdb shows in-frame clones only, minus some. V and J calls and clone size are copied from that table; D and trimming were computed from the DNA. The table includes roughly 34,000 clones, 80% detected once. Sequencing was carried out using PBMCs. This TCR derives from a male donor in good health and CMV-seronegative. V gene TRBV4-1 combines with J gene TRBJ2-1; the D gene is possibly TRBD2 (7 bases). The CDR3 here is CASSQDRGANEQFF. CDR3 sequence (DNA): TGCGCCAGCAGCCAAGATCGGGGGGCCAATGAGCAGTTCTTC.